Below, 10 T cell receptor beta chains from the same sample are listed, as sequenced in a study of T-cell reconstitution after alpha-beta-depleted transplantation in children. Unique molecular identifiers were built into the TCRbeta library. Each CDR3 protein is one row after TCRdb ran MiXCR on the PCR reads. This table holds nearly 400,000 distinct CDR3 sequences, approximately 20% found once. The sample was PBMCs from the stem cell graft donor, taken from the stem cell graft. The source of these receptors is a human donor who donated a stem cell graft to a child with acute myeloid leukemia.

At least ten counts were recorded for this clonotype. The rearrangement joins TRBV29-1 to TRBJ1-1; no reliable D call. The CDR3 is 13 residues long. Trimming cost V 3 bases and J 2 bases, with 10 bases left between them. Germline values: CDR1 SQVTM, CDR2 ANQGSEA. DNA for the CDR3: TGCAGCGTTGAGGCGGCGAGAAACACTGAAGCTTTCTTT. Amino acids: CSVEAARNTEAFF. Based on the CDR3 plus reference TRBV29-1 and TRBJ1-1, the full variable domain is SAVISQKPSRDICQRGTSLTIQCQVDSQVTMMFWYRQQPGQSLTLIATANQGSEATYESGFVIDKFPISRPNLTFSTLTVSNMSPEDSSIYLCSVEAARNTEAFFGQGTRLTVV.

The rearrangement joins TRBV29-1 to TRBJ2-7; 11 nucleotides align to TRBD1. The CDR3 is 15 residues long. Germline lookup yields CDR1 SQVTM and CDR2 ANQGSEA. V dropped 6 bases and J dropped 4; count of bases not matched to a gene: 11. The CDR3 nucleotides are TGCAGCGTGACCCAACCGGACAGGGGGCGGTACGAGCAGTACTTC. This sequence encodes CSVTQPDRGRYEQYF.

In its sample, this clonotype was seen once. J is TRBJ1-1 and V is TRBV7-6, with D maybe TRBD1 (5 bases). Germline CDR1 SGHVS, CDR2 FNYEAQ. V lost 10 bases and J lost 4, with 22 bases in between. This CDR3 region has 15 residues. CDR3 sequence reads: CATKNSAGGGTEAFF. The CDR3 DNA sequence: TGTGCCACGAAGAACTCCGCGGGCGGGGGCACTGAAGCTTTCTTT.

This clonotype occurred many times. The chain carries TRBV20-1 and TRBJ2-5; 7 bases agree with TRBD2. The V segment lost 0 bases and the J segment 3 bases; nucleotides outside the gene matches: 7. Per germline, CDR1 DFQATT and CDR2 SNEGSKA (reference sequence). This CDR3 region has 15 residues. The CDR3 loop is CSARDSGGVEETQYF. In DNA form, the CDR3 reads TGCAGTGCTAGAGATTCGGGGGGAGTTGAAGAGACCCAGTACTTC.

The chain links TRBV7-2 to TRBJ2-5; TRBD2 matches at 9 bases. This CDR3 spans 15 amino acids. V shed 3 bases and J 2 bases; nucleotides not matched to a gene: 4. Per the germline V gene, CDR1 is SGHTA and CDR2 is FQGNSA. The CDR3 bases are TGTGCCAGCAGCTTTGCGACTAGCGGACAAGAGACCCAGTACTTC. The encoded protein is CASSFATSGQETQYF.

This rearrangement joins TRBV4-1 to TRBJ2-3; 9 bases match TRBD2. The CDR3 spans 16 residues. The germline V gene has CDR1 MGHRA and CDR2 YSYEKL. The J segment lost 3 bases and the V segment lost 2 bases, leaving 6 bases of the junction unmatched. The CDR3 DNA is TGCGCCAGCAGCCAAACCGGACTAGCGACTACAGATACGCAGTATTTT. It yields the protein CASSQTGLATTDTQYF.

At least ten counts were recorded for this clonotype. This chain joins TRBV29-1 and TRBJ2-1; 12 bases are shared with TRBD2. The germline gives CDR1 SQVTM, CDR2 ANQGSEA. CDR3 size: 17 residues. Losses at the gene ends were 4 bases for V and 6 bases for J; bases not matched to a gene: 13. CDR3 amino acids: CSVGPILAGGFRNEQFF. As DNA, the CDR3 is TGCAGCGTTGGGCCTATTCTAGCGGGAGGGTTTCGCAATGAGCAGTTCTTC.

The chain joins TRBV24-1 to TRBJ2-7, with D unresolved. Germline loops: CDR1 KGHDR, CDR2 SFDVKD. V lost 9 bases to trimming and J lost 2 bases, with 4 bases between them. The CDR3 is 10 residues long. As DNA, the CDR3 is TGTGCCACCGGGCCCTACGAGCAGTACTTC. This sequence encodes CATGPYEQYF.

The chain is built from TRBV20-1 and TRBJ2-3, with D perhaps matching TRBD2 (5 bases). CDR3 size: 14 residues. The germline gives CDR1 DFQATT, CDR2 SNEGSKA (reference sequence). V was shortened by 5 bases and J by 4 bases, with 16 bases between the two germline ends. CDR3 nucleotides: TGCAGTGCTGGAGGACTCCTCGGGGCAGATACGCAGTATTTT. Translated: CSAGGLLGADTQYF.

This clonotype has a count of ten or more. The gene calls are TRBV20-1 and TRBJ2-7; no firm D call. This CDR3 is built from 10 residues. Germline V CDR1 and CDR2: DFQATT, SNEGSKA (reference sequence). The CDR3 coding sequence is TGCAGAACTCCGATGGGTGAGCAGTACTTC. It codes for CRTPMGEQYF.